This TCR beta chain was identified in a study of shared clonotypes between healthy human individuals. The study's findings and limits: Larger estimated richness was generally recorded for naive subsets relative to memory subsets. A reduction in generation probabilities was seen for non-shared clonotypes relative to those shared by all four donors.

Details on this clone: The antigen remains undetermined.

Generated by immunoSEQ multiplex PCR, the TCRdb table keeps only in-frame clones and is missing some. The table records about 2.3 million clones, 85% to 95% of them present only once. V was pared by 3 bases and J by 6 bases, with 6 bases between. CDR1 SNHLY and CDR2 FYNNEI come from the germline V gene. The CDR3 length is 12 residues. The source material was naive CD4+ T cells from PBMCs. Sample subset: CD45RA+ positively selected. The chain combines TRBV2 with TRBJ1-5, with unresolved D. This receptor was identified in a man younger than 35 in good health. Some clones in this sample may be carry-over from other donors' samples. The CDR3 sequence: CASSDPIQPQHF. DNA of the CDR3: TGTGCCAGCAGTGATCCCATTCAGCCCCAGCATTTT.